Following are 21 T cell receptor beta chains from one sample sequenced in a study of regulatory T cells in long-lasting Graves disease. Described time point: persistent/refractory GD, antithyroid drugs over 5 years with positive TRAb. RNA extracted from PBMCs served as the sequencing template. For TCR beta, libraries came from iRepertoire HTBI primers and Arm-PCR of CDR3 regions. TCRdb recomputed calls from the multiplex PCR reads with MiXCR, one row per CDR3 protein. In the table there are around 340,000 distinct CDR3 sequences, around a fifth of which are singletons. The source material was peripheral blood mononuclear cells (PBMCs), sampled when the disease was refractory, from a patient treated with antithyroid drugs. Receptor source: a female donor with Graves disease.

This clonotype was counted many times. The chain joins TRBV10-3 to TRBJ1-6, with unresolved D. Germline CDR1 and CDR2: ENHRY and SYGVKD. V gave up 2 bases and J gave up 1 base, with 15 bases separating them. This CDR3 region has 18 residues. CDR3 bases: TGTGCCATCAGTGAGATGGGATATTCAAGTTCCTATAATTCACCCCTCCACTTT. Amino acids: CAISEMGYSSSYNSPLHF.

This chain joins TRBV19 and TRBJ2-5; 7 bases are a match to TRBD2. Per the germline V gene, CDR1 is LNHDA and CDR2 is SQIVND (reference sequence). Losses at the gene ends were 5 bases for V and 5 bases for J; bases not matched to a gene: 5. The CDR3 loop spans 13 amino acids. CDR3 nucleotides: TGTGCCAGTAGTCCGGCGGGAGAGGAGACCCAGTACTTC. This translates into CASSPAGEETQYF.

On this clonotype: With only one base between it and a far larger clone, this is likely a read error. The CDR3 region is CASGEDRDHEKLFF. The CDR3, as DNA: TGTGCCAGCGGCGAAGACAGGGACCATGAAAAACTGTTTTTT. The rearrangement joins TRBV7-9 to TRBJ1-4; TRBD1 matches at 7 bases. This CDR3 contains 14 residues. The germline gives CDR1 SEHNR, CDR2 FQNEAQ (reference sequence). Trimming took 8 bases from V and 6 from J; bases not matched to a gene: 9. Filled out from reference TRBV7-9 and TRBJ1-4, the complete variable domain reads DTGVSQNPRHKITKRGQNVTFRCDPISEHNRLYWYRQTLGQGPEFLTYFQNEAQLEKSRLLSDRFSAERPKGSFSTLEIQRTEQGDSAMYLCASGEDRDHEKLFFGSGTQLSVL.

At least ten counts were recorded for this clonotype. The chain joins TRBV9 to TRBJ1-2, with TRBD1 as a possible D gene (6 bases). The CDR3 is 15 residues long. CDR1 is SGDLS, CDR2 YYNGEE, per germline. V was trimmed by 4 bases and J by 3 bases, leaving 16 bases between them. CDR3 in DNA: TGTGCCAGCAGCTTGGAACAGGGCTTGGACTATGGCTACACCTTC. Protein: CASSLEQGLDYGYTF.

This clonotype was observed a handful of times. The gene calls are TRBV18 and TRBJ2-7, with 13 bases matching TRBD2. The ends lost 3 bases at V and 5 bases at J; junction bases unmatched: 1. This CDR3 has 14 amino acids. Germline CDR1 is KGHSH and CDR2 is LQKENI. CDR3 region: CASSPGLAGDEQYF. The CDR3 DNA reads TGTGCCAGCTCACCCGGACTAGCGGGAGACGAGCAGTACTTC.

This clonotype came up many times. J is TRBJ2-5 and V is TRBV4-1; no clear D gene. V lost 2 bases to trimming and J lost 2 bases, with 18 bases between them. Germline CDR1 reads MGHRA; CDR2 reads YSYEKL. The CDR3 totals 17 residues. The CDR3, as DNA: TGCGCCAGCAGCCAACTAAACCTCGGGCTAACTCAAGAGACCCAGTACTTC. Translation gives CASSQLNLGLTQETQYF.

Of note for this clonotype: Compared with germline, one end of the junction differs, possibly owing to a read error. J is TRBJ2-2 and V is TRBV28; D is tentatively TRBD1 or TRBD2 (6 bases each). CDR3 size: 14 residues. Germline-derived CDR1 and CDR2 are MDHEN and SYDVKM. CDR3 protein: CAIQRPGGTGGLFF. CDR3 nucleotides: TGTGCCATCCAAAGGCCTGGGGGCACCGGGGGGCTGTTTTTT.

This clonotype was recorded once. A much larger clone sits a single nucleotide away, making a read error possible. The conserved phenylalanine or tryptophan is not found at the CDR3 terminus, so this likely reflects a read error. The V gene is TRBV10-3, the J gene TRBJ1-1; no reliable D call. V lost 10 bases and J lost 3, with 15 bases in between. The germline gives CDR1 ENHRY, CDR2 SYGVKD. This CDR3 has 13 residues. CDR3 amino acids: CATAQDGYTEAFS. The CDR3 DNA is TGTGCCACCGCCCAGGACGGGTACACTGAAGCTTTCTCT.

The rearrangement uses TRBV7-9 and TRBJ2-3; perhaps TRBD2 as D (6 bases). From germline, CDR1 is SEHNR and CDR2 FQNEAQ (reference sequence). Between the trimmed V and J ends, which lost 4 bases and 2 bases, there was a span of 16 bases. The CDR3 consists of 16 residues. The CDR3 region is CASSSGTRGPTDTQYF. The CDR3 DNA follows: TGTGCCAGCAGCTCCGGGACTCGGGGACCCACAGATACGCAGTATTTT. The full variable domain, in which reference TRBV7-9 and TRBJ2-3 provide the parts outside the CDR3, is DTGVSQNPRHKITKRGQNVTFRCDPISEHNRLYWYRQTLGQGPEFLTYFQNEAQLEKSRLLSDRFSAERPKGSFSTLEIQRTEQGDSAMYLCASSSGTRGPTDTQYFGPGTRLTVL.

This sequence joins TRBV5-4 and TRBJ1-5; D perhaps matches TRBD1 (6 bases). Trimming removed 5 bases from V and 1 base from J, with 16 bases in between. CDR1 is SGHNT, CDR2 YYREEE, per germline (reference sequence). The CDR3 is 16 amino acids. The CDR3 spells CASSMGGAESNQPQHF. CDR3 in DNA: TGTGCCAGCAGTATGGGGGGGGCTGAAAGCAATCAGCCCCAGCATTTT.

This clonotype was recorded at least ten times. The CDR3 DNA reads as TGTGCCAGCAGTCATCGGGACAAAGCTTTCTTT. Its translation: CASSHRDKAFF. The chain couples TRBV27 to TRBJ1-1; possibly TRBD1 for D (6 bases). V was clipped by 5 bases and J by 9 bases, with 10 bases between them. From germline, CDR1 is MNHEY and CDR2 SMNVEV (reference sequence). The CDR3 has 11 residues.

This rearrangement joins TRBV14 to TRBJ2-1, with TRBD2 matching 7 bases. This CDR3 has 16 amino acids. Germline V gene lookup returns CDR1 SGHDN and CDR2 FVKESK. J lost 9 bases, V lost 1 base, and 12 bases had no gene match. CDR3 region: CASSQALGLVSVEQFF. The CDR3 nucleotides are TGTGCCAGCAGCCAAGCTCTCGGACTAGTCTCTGTTGAGCAGTTCTTC.

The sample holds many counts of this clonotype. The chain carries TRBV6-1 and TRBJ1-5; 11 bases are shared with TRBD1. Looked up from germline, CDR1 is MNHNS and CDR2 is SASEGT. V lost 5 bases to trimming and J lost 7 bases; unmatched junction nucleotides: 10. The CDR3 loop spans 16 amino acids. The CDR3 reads CASSPRTGGSGQPQHF. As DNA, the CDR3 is TGTGCCAGCAGTCCTCGGACAGGGGGCTCGGGACAGCCCCAGCATTTT.

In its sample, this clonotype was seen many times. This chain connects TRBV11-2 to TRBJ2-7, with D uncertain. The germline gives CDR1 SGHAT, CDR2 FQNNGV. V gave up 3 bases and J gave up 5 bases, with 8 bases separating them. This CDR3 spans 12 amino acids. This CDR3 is CASSFYSDEQYF. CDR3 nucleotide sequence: TGTGCCAGCAGCTTTTACAGCGACGAGCAGTACTTC.

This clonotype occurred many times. The CDR3 loop reads CASSLDIGYGYTF. CDR3 DNA: TGTGCCAGCAGTTTGGACATAGGATATGGCTACACCTTC. The chain links TRBV28 to TRBJ1-2; D might be TRBD1 (5 bases). Germline CDR1 and CDR2: MDHEN and SYDVKM. The CDR3 is made up of 13 amino acids. V shed 3 bases and J shed 5 bases, with 10 bases lying between them.

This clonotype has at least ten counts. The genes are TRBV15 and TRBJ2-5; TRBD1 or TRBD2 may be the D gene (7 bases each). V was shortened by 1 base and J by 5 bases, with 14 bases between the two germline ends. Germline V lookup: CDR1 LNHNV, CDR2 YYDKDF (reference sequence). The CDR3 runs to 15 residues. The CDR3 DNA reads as TGTGCCACCAGCAGAGCCCCCCAGGGGGGGGAGACCCAGTACTTC. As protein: CATSRAPQGGETQYF. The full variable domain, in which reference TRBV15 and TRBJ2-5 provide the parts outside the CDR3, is DAMVIQNPRYQVTQFGKPVTLSCSQTLNHNVMYWYQQKSSQAPKLLFHYYDKDFNNEADTPDNFQSRRPNTSFCFLDIRSPGLGDTAMYLCATSRAPQGGETQYFGPGTRLLVL.

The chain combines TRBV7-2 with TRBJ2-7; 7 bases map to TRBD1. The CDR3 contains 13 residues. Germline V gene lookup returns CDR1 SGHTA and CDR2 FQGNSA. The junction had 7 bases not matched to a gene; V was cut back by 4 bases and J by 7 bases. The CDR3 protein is CASSSTGSGEQYF. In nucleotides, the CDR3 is TGTGCCAGCAGCTCGACAGGGTCGGGGGAGCAGTACTTC.

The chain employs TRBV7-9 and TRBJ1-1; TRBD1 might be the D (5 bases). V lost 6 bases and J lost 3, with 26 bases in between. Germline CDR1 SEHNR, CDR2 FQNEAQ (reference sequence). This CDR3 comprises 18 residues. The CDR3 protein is CASRGGGAGQQWDTEAFF. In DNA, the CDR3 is TGTGCCAGCAGGGGGGGAGGTGCAGGACAACAATGGGACACTGAAGCTTTCTTT.

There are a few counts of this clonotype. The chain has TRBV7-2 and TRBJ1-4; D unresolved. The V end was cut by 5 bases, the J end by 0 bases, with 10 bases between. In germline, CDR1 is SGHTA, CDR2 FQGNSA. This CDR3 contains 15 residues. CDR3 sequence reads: CASSRVAATNEKLFF. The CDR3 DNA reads TGTGCCAGCAGCAGGGTGGCAGCAACTAATGAAAAACTGTTTTTT.

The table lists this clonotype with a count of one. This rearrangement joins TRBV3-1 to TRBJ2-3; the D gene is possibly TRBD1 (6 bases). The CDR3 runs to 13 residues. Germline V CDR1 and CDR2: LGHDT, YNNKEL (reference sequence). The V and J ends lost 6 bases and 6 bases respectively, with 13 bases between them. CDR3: CASRRTVDDTQYF. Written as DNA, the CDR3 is TGTGCCAGCAGACGGACAGTGGACGATACGCAGTATTTT.

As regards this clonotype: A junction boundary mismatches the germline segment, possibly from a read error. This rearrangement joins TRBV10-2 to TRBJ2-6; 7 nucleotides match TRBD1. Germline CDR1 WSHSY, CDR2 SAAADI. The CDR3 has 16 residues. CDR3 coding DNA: TGCGCCAGCAGCCCGGGGACAGTTGCTGGGGCCAACATCCTGACTTTC. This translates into CASSPGTVAGANILTF.